These T cell receptor beta chains were read from a single sample in a study of T cells expressing NK-cell markers. Reprocessing the 5' RACE reads, TCRdb reports a single entry for every CDR3 protein and omits DNA. This sample's clone table lists about 300,000 distinct CDR3 sequences. The sequenced sample consisted of blood T cells: a sorted CD56 or NKG2C T cell subset, CD4+ or CD8+ T cells, or bulk PBMC T cells (not recorded which). These receptors were collected from a woman between 18 and 70 years old in good health. The CDR3 runs from the conserved cysteine through the conserved F or W.

j_gene: TRBJ2-3; v_gene: TRBV29-1; CDR3aa: CSAAGTGTPTDTQYF
j_gene: TRBJ2-3; v_gene: TRBV5-1; CDR3aa: CASSLLSTSIDTQYF
j_gene: TRBJ1-1; v_gene: TRBV6-2/TRBV6-3; CDR3aa: CASRTANTEAFF
j_gene: TRBJ2-3; v_gene: TRBV3-1; CDR3aa: CASSQRDRFTDTQYF
j_gene: TRBJ1-4; v_gene: TRBV20-1; CDR3aa: CSAPKGGLNEKLFF
j_gene: TRBJ1-1; v_gene: TRBV11-2; CDR3aa: CASSLGGQDAFF
j_gene: TRBJ2-7; v_gene: TRBV29-1; CDR3aa: CSVAGGQGRNEQYF
j_gene: TRBJ1-1; v_gene: TRBV5-1; CDR3aa: CASSLVGSLQKKRTEAFF
j_gene: TRBJ2-7; v_gene: TRBV20-1; CDR3aa: CSARDAHGVEQYF
j_gene: TRBJ1-3; v_gene: TRBV12-3/TRBV12-4; CDR3aa: CASSFGYSGNTIYF
j_gene: TRBJ2-5; v_gene: TRBV2; CDR3aa: CASSDSQGVETQYF
j_gene: TRBJ1-5; v_gene: TRBV18; CDR3aa: CASSTENSNQPQHF
j_gene: TRBJ1-1; v_gene: TRBV10-3; CDR3aa: CATRLGLNTEAFF
j_gene: TRBJ1-2; v_gene: TRBV2; CDR3aa: CASSDLPQGYGYTF
j_gene: TRBJ1-6; v_gene: TRBV4-3; CDR3aa: CASSHRDGNNSPLHF
j_gene: TRBJ2-3; v_gene: TRBV7-2; CDR3aa: CASSSEDSGVRTDTQYF
j_gene: TRBJ2-5; v_gene: TRBV12-3/TRBV12-4; CDR3aa: CASSFTGFQETQYF
j_gene: TRBJ2-5; v_gene: TRBV20-1; CDR3aa: CSARGLDRVGETQYF
j_gene: TRBJ1-5; v_gene: TRBV7-8; CDR3aa: CASSLRDRGLGQPQHF
j_gene: TRBJ2-7; v_gene: TRBV7-9; CDR3aa: CASSQRRDEQYF
j_gene: TRBJ1-1; v_gene: TRBV9; CDR3aa: CASSYGQGFAEAFF
j_gene: TRBJ2-3; v_gene: TRBV7-9; CDR3aa: CASSLRGVVDTQYF
j_gene: TRBJ1-1; v_gene: TRBV4-3; CDR3aa: CASSQGPTDKAFF
j_gene: TRBJ1-1; v_gene: TRBV6-1; CDR3aa: CATDRELRARDTEAFF
j_gene: TRBJ1-5; v_gene: TRBV20-1; CDR3aa: CSAAKGWERYQPQHF
j_gene: TRBJ2-7; v_gene: TRBV6-1; CDR3aa: CASSTPGLAALEQYF
j_gene: TRBJ2-1; v_gene: TRBV9; CDR3aa: CASSASTGAYNEQFF
j_gene: TRBJ1-2; v_gene: TRBV12-3/TRBV12-4; CDR3aa: CASTSDRGGYTF
j_gene: TRBJ1-1; v_gene: TRBV4-1; CDR3aa: CASSQVTLNTEAFF
j_gene: TRBJ1-2; v_gene: TRBV29-1; CDR3aa: CSVDGRDTGYYGYTF
j_gene: TRBJ2-3; v_gene: TRBV29-1; CDR3aa: CSARLAGGESDTQYF
j_gene: TRBJ2-3; v_gene: TRBV7-2; CDR3aa: CASSPQLSTDTQYF
j_gene: TRBJ2-3; v_gene: TRBV2; CDR3aa: CASRGDRAVTDTQYF
j_gene: TRBJ2-1; v_gene: TRBV4-2; CDR3aa: CASSLRRGYNEQFF
j_gene: TRBJ2-3; v_gene: TRBV4-1; CDR3aa: CASSQVPGTSEWGPSTDTQYF
j_gene: TRBJ1-3; v_gene: TRBV2; CDR3aa: CASRIGQGGNTIYF
j_gene: TRBJ1-2; v_gene: TRBV20-1; CDR3aa: CSARDMTVYGYTF
j_gene: TRBJ2-1; v_gene: TRBV28; CDR3aa: CASSSPGALRDSNEQFF
j_gene: TRBJ2-2; v_gene: TRBV20-1; CDR3aa: CSARDRGPNTGELFF
j_gene: TRBJ2-2; v_gene: TRBV28; CDR3aa: CASIPRTVNTGELFF
j_gene: TRBJ2-3; v_gene: TRBV7-2; CDR3aa: CASSLMGDHTDTQYF
j_gene: TRBJ2-1; v_gene: TRBV18; CDR3aa: CASSPLAGLGNNEQFF
j_gene: TRBJ2-7; v_gene: TRBV5-1; CDR3aa: CASHVTSGSVYEQYF
j_gene: TRBJ2-6; v_gene: TRBV19; CDR3aa: CASSTQGGGANVLTF
j_gene: TRBJ2-3; v_gene: TRBV4-2; CDR3aa: CASSASQGNTDTQYF
j_gene: TRBJ2-3; v_gene: TRBV10-2; CDR3aa: CASKPDSYSVQYF
j_gene: TRBJ2-3; v_gene: TRBV3-1; CDR3aa: CASSLPLGGGATDTQYF
j_gene: TRBJ1-1; v_gene: TRBV6-5; CDR3aa: CASSSSSRAATEAFF
j_gene: TRBJ2-2; v_gene: TRBV6-1; CDR3aa: CASSRTPRYGELFF
j_gene: TRBJ1-6; v_gene: TRBV20-1; CDR3aa: CSARDSGEPNSPLHF
j_gene: TRBJ1-4; v_gene: TRBV14; CDR3aa: CASSQATYNEKLFF